Listed below are T cell receptor beta chains from one sample, sequenced in a study of blood T cell repertoires in COVID-19. The assay was immunoSEQ multiplex PCR, and TCRdb's table has in-frame clones only and misses some. Among approximately 60,000 clones, just over 85% were seen once, and the ten largest hold roughly 3.2%. What was sequenced was peripheral blood. The receptors were gathered from a man aged 50-60 years with active COVID-19. Each CDR3 is given with its conserved first and last residue. The D gene is left open where the match is weak. Clone size is stated in some rows and not others, as once, few, many or a class when expanded.

size	V	length	D	J	CDR3	DNA
few	TRBV5-4	15	.	TRBJ2-5	CASSLITDLEETQYF	TGTGCCAGCAGCTTGATTACGGACTTAGAAGAGACCCAGTACTTC
.	TRBV9	13	.	TRBJ1-1	CASSVAQETEAFF	TGTGCCAGCAGCGTAGCTCAGGAAACTGAAGCTTTCTTT
.	TRBV6-5	15	TRBD1	TRBJ2-3	CASSYRLTGLNTQYF	TGTGCCAGCAGTTACCGGCTGACAGGGCTGAATACGCAGTATTTT
.	TRBV5-1	14	.	TRBJ2-3	CASSLGIARDTQYF	TGCGCCAGCAGCTTGGGTATAGCAAGAGATACGCAGTATTTT
.	TRBV7-8	14	.	TRBJ2-4	CASTLLGDVDIQYF	TGTGCCAGCACCTTACTAGGGGATGTAGACATTCAGTACTTC
.	TRBV4-2	15	TRBD2	TRBJ2-5	CASSQSAGVRETQYF	TGTGCCAGCAGCCAGTCAGCGGGGGTTCGAGAGACCCAGTACTTC
.	TRBV5-6	12	TRBD2	TRBJ2-3	CASSLAGGLAYF	TGTGCCAGCAGCCTAGCGGGGGGGCTGGCGTATTTT
.	TRBV10-3	14	.	TRBJ1-1	CAISEGTVNTEAFF	TGTGCCATCAGTGAGGGAACAGTGAACACTGAAGCTTTCTTT
.	TRBV12-5	14	TRBD1	TRBJ1-2	CASGLAGTGDGYTF	TGTGCTAGTGGTTTGGCCGGGACAGGGGATGGCTACACCTTC
once	TRBV28	15	.	TRBJ1-4	CASSLPQESGEKLFF	TGTGCCAGCAGTTTACCGCAGGAGTCGGGGGAAAAACTGTTTTTT